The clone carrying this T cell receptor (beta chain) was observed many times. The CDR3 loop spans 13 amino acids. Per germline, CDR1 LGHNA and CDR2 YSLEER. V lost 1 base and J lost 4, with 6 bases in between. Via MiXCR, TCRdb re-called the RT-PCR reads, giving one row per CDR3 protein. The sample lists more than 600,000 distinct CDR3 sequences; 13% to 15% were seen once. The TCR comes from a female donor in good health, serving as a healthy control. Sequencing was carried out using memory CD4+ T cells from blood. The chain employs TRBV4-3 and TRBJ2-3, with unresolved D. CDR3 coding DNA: TGCGCCAGCAGCCAAGCCCCCGCAGATACGCAGTATTTT. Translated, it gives CASSQAPADTQYF.